This T cell receptor beta chain was identified during a study of T cells in Graves' hyperthyroidism and ophthalmopathy (dated by TCRdb to between 2018 and 2020). A note on the overall study: Peripheral blood was sampled at the time of initial diagnosis, prior to any treatment. To identify distinguishing TCR V-J signatures, a discovery cohort of about 100 patients was used, comprising fewer than 45 with Graves' ophthalmopathy and some 60 with stable Graves' hyperthyroidism. Prospective prediction of ophthalmopathy was tested in an independent validation cohort consisting of 18 to 20 hyperthyroidism patients and around 16 patients who later progressed to ophthalmopathy. The roughly 100 discovery patients were randomly split 7:3 into training and test sets. In several Graves' hyperthyroidism patients, the study also compared T-cell repertoires from thyroid tissue with T-cell repertoires from blood. Once sampling was done, hyperthyroidism patients were given methimazole at a starting dose of 30 mg daily, whereas ophthalmopathy patients were given high-dose intravenous methylprednisolone. According to the paper, TCR Vbeta CDR3 sequencing was carried out on 135 peripheral blood samples, which came from 40 to 45 ophthalmopathy, around 75 hyperthyroidism and about 17 progressor patients. The full study reports these points: During validation, the model predicted progression to ophthalmopathy a median of roughly 7.1 months ahead of onset, with around 71% sensitivity and under 85% specificity. A model built on a 13 V-J signature distinguished ophthalmopathy from stable hyperthyroidism, reaching roughly 88% sensitivity and about 81% specificity in cross-validation and 80%/75% in testing. Most expanded thyroid clonotypes (frequency above 0.001) were also detected in blood, a finding suggesting that blood repertoires may reflect thyroid immune responses. No statistical method was used to set the sample size in advance, and investigators knew the group allocation.

Per the germline V gene (reference sequence), GTSNPN is the CDR1 and SVGIG is the CDR2. A distance of 7 bases separates the germline ends of V and J, which lose 0 bases and 2 bases respectively. The CDR3 numbers 13 residues from cysteine through phenylalanine. Of all the DNA, just the CDR3 is kept, 39 bases in frame from base 1. Ophthalmopathy patients had moderately to severely active disease, with a Clinical Activity Score of 3 or more, a NOSPECS grade of 4 or more, and a disease duration of less than 3 months. The study excluded patients with uncontrolled infections, other autoimmune diseases, pregnancy or lactation. Diagnoses relied on clinical symptoms, serum thyroxine and TRAb, thyroid ultrasound and orbital computed tomography. PBMCs were isolated from 7.5 to 10 ml of fresh peripheral blood by Ficoll-Paque density gradient centrifugation. Total RNA was extracted with Trizol reagent, and quality was checked on an Agilent 2100 Bioanalyzer.

The TCR beta CDR3 regions were amplified from RNA transcripts. For the first round of RT-PCR on the TCR CDR3, the HTBI primer set was used together with the Qiagen OneStep RT-PCR kit. The libraries were constructed in a second round of multiplex PCR and then size-selected and purified. Sequencing of the libraries was done on an Illumina HiSeq2000 using paired-end 100 bp reads. The paper's data handling went like this. SOAPnuke was used to process the raw data, removing reads that contained adapters or uncalled bases, had a mean Phred below 15, or lacked an exact match to the constant primer or identifier. COPE v1.2.5 was used to merge the high-quality paired reads, and each unique nucleotide sequence was defined as a clonotype. MiTCR v1.1 was used to align the clonotypes against IMGT TRBV, TRBD and TRBJ reference segments. Only V-J combinations with frequency above 0.0001, covering 99.2% of repertoires, were analysed. A TCS score was defined as the ratio between F50 (clonal expansion) and ExV (chaos), using BLOSUM62-based TCRdist between CDR3 peptides within each V-J. Welch's t-statistics and random forest reduced 450 to 600 V-J features to 10 to 15, which were used in a naive Bayes classifier (R e1071). TCRdb cleaned the public reads at Q25 with fastp, built clones with MiXCR and kept in-frame beta chains. A single entry per CDR3 protein holds the most common genes and DNA from its merged rows. TCRdb, not the original authors, processed these V and J calls. The sample table lists roughly 280,000 distinct CDR3 sequences, about 17% of them with a count of one. The top ten constitute around 61% of the sample.

Remarks on this clonotype: Its antigen remains unidentified. Nothing much larger sits one base from this clone, and base qualities are not available.

The rearrangement combines TRBV30 with TRBJ1-2, with TRBD1 tentatively as D gene (5 bases match). The TCR was taken from a woman in her fifties or sixties with Graves' ophthalmopathy. Input material: blood. The CDR3 region: CAWSVQANYGYTF. The nucleotide sequence reads as follows: TGTGCCTGGAGTGTACAGGCGAACTATGGCTACACCTTC.